This TCR beta chain was recovered during a study of response to subunit inactivated influenza vaccine. TCRdb analysed the RT-PCR reads with MiXCR anew, one entry per CDR3 protein. The table records around 580,000 distinct CDR3 sequences, 10% to 15% of them present only once. Between the trimmed V and J ends, which lost 4 bases and 2 bases, there was a span of 8 bases. Germline V gene lookup returns CDR1 SGHTA and CDR2 FQGNSA. The CDR3 is 13 residues long. This rearrangement joins TRBV7-2 to TRBJ2-5; D remains ambiguous. The receptor was derived from a man between 45 and 60 years old who received an inactivated influenza vaccine. The specimen was PBMCs from blood, collected on the day of vaccination. The CDR3 loop is CASSSSNQETQYF. CDR3 coding DNA: TGTGCCAGCAGCTCCTCCAATCAAGAGACCCAGTACTTC.